Each of the 23 T cell receptor beta chains below was sequenced from the same sample in a study of identical twins. TCRdb reprocessed the 5' RACE reads with MiXCR, giving one entry per CDR3 protein. The table includes roughly 720,000 distinct CDR3 sequences, 18% detected once. The sample also formed part of further work on T cells expressing NK-cell markers.

The specimen sequenced was PBMCs. These receptors all come from a woman aged 18 to 35 in good health.

This clonotype appeared a few times. The rearrangement joins TRBV29-1 to TRBJ2-1; D call uncertain. V lost 5 bases, J lost 4 bases, and 9 bases lay in between. The CDR3 length is 12 residues. Germline CDR1 reads SQVTM; CDR2 reads ANQGSEA. The CDR3 spells CSVFGAYNEQFF. Here the CDR3 DNA reads TGCAGCGTTTTCGGAGCGTACAATGAGCAGTTCTTC.

This clonotype was detected a few times. The chain has TRBV5-6 and TRBJ2-3; 12 bases fit TRBD2. The CDR3 extends over 17 amino acids. CDR1 and CDR2 (germline): SGHDT, YYEEEE. With V trimmed by 0 bases and J by 2 bases, 4 bases remained unmatched. CDR3 nucleotides: TGTGCCAGCAGCTTGGTTGGACTAGCGGGGTACACAGATACGCAGTATTTT. It translates to CASSLVGLAGYTDTQYF. Combining the CDR3 with reference TRBV5-6 and TRBJ2-3 gives the whole variable domain DAGVTQSPTHLIKTRGQQVTLRCSPKSGHDTVSWYQQALGQGPQFIFQYYEEEERQRGNFPDRFSGHQFPNYSSELNVNALLLGDSALYLCASSLVGLAGYTDTQYFGPGTRLTVL.

The table lists this clonotype with many counts. The chain couples TRBV12-3 or TRBV12-4 to TRBJ1-1, with D unclear. The CDR3 spans 10 residues. Trimming shortened V by 6 bases and J by 1 base, and 0 bases separated the two germline ends. CDR3 nucleotide sequence: TGTGCCAGCAGGAACACTGAAGCTTTCTTT. Translation gives CASRNTEAFF.

The genes are TRBV6-5 and TRBJ1-5; D may be TRBD1 (5 bases). The CDR3 runs 17 residues. The V and J ends lost 2 bases and 0 bases respectively, with 14 bases between them. The germline V gene encodes CDR1 MNHEY and CDR2 SVGAGI. CDR3 sequence (DNA): TGTGCCAGCAGTTACCAAGCAGGGAGGAATAGCAATCAGCCCCAGCATTTT. Translating gives CASSYQAGRNSNQPQHF.

This chain joins TRBV5-1 and TRBJ2-4; the match to TRBD2 covers 15 bases. CDR3 length: 18 residues. V lost 6 bases, J lost 0 bases, and 7 bases stayed unmatched. Per germline, CDR1 SGHRS and CDR2 YFSETQ. CDR3 sequence reads: CASTRTSGGVLAKNIQYF. CDR3 coding DNA: TGCGCCAGCACTCGGACTAGCGGGGGGGTATTAGCCAAAAACATTCAGTACTTC.

There are a few counts of this clonotype. The V call is TRBV7-2, the J call TRBJ2-7, with a weak D call TRBD1 (5 bases). V was cut by 1 base and J by 3 bases, with 10 bases left in between. The length of the CDR3 is 14 residues. Germline V gene sequence: CDR1 SGHTA, CDR2 FQGNSA. CDR3 sequence: CASSLDRIIYEQYF. CDR3 coding DNA: TGTGCCAGCAGCTTAGACAGGATTATCTACGAGCAGTACTTC.

In its sample, this clonotype was seen a few times. This chain connects TRBV20-1 to TRBJ2-3, with TRBD2 identical over 9 bases. V trimming: 3 bases; J trimming: 0 bases; junction bases outside the gene matches: 7. Germline CDR1 reads DFQATT; CDR2 reads SNEGSKA (reference sequence). The length of the CDR3 is 16 residues. The CDR3 sequence: CSARLMRGGSTDTQYF. CDR3 nucleotide sequence: TGCAGTGCTAGGCTCATGCGGGGGGGGAGCACAGATACGCAGTATTTT.

This chain connects TRBV12-5 to TRBJ2-1, with 8 bases fitting TRBD2. The CDR3 loop spans 14 amino acids. Unmatched junction bases numbered 4, after V lost 1 base and J lost 8 bases. The germline CDR1 and CDR2 sequences are LGHNT and FRNRAP. This chain's CDR3 is CASGLAGGLYEQFF. In DNA, the CDR3 is TGTGCTAGTGGTTTGGCGGGAGGGCTTTATGAGCAGTTCTTC.

The gene calls are TRBV7-9 and TRBJ2-2; the D gene is possibly TRBD2 (5 bases). The CDR3 has 17 residues. Germline V gives CDR1 SEHNR, CDR2 FQNEAQ (reference sequence). V was pared by 5 bases and J by 6 bases, with 22 bases between. The CDR3, as DNA: TGTGCCAGCAGCGACCCCTACCTCCGAGGGTTCGCCGGGGAGCTGTTTTTT. Translating it yields CASSDPYLRGFAGELFF.

This chain joins TRBV12-3 or TRBV12-4 and TRBJ1-3; D remains unclear. V gave up 7 bases and J gave up 4 bases, with 11 bases separating them. This CDR3 has 13 amino acids. The CDR3 protein is CASTQRRGNTIYF. The CDR3, as DNA: TGTGCCAGCACACAGCGAAGGGGAAACACCATATATTTT.

The chain couples TRBV11-2 to TRBJ2-5, with D perhaps TRBD1 (5 bases). V was shortened by 5 bases and J by 0 bases, with 22 bases between the two germline ends. This CDR3 has 18 residues. Germline CDR1 SGHAT, CDR2 FQNNGV. The CDR3 coding sequence is TGTGCCAGCAGCGCAGGGTATCGGGTATATGGGAACCAAGAGACCCAGTACTTC. Protein product: CASSAGYRVYGNQETQYF.

Only a few counts were recorded for this clonotype. This rearrangement joins TRBV5-1 to TRBJ2-5, with D unresolved. Germline V gene data show CDR1 as SGHRS and CDR2 as YFSETQ. This CDR3 has 14 amino acids. V lost 3 bases, J lost 3 bases, and 12 bases lay in between. For the CDR3, the DNA is TGCGCCAGCAGCTCGTCTTCGCATAAAGAGACCCAGTACTTC. This gives the protein CASSSSSHKETQYF.

The chain's CDR3 is CSASPTGNLYEQYF. DNA for the CDR3: TGCAGTGCCAGCCCGACAGGGAACCTCTACGAGCAGTACTTC. The genes are TRBV20-1 and TRBJ2-7, with 7 bases aligning to TRBD1. Germline loops: CDR1 DFQATT, CDR2 SNEGSKA (reference sequence). The V gene end was trimmed by 6 bases and the J gene end by 3 bases; junction bases not matched to a gene: 11. The CDR3 is 14 residues long.

CDR3 coding DNA: TGCAGCGTTGAAGGAGGAACCTCTAGCGGGGGGGTATTTCGGGATACGCAGTATTTT. It codes for CSVEGGTSSGGVFRDTQYF. The rearrangement uses TRBV29-1 and TRBJ2-3; 12 bases fit TRBD2. The CDR3 extends over 19 amino acids. Germline CDR1 is SQVTM and CDR2 is ANQGSEA. V lost 1 base and J lost 6; bases outside the gene matches: 17.

This clonotype was counted a few times. The chain is built from TRBV24-1 and TRBJ2-3; a possible D gene is TRBD1 (5 bases). The CDR3 has 15 residues. V was trimmed by 2 bases and J by 0 bases, leaving 8 bases between them. The germline gives CDR1 KGHDR, CDR2 SFDVKD. CDR3 loop: CATSDSGLSTDTQYF. The CDR3 nucleotides are TGTGCCACCAGTGATTCAGGGCTTAGCACAGATACGCAGTATTTT.

A few counts support this clonotype. The chain links TRBV11-2 to TRBJ2-2, with D perhaps matching TRBD2 (6 bases). This CDR3 has 15 amino acids. Germline CDR1 reads SGHAT; CDR2 reads FQNNGV. V lost 3 bases to trimming and J lost 7 bases, with 15 bases between them. CDR3: CASSFSQRVVGELFF. The CDR3 DNA sequence: TGTGCCAGCAGCTTTAGCCAGCGGGTGGTCGGGGAGCTGTTTTTT.

The genes are TRBV12-3 or TRBV12-4 and TRBJ1-1; D remains ambiguous. The CDR3 extends over 12 amino acids. V lost 7 bases to trimming and J lost 5 bases, with 11 bases between them. The CDR3 region is CASTGQPTEAFF. CDR3 sequence (DNA): TGTGCCAGCACGGGCCAACCAACTGAAGCTTTCTTT.

This chain uses TRBV12-3 or TRBV12-4 with TRBJ2-1, with 7 positions matching TRBD1. The V segment lost 0 bases and the J segment 8 bases; nucleotides outside the gene matches: 1. The CDR3 is made up of 13 amino acids. The CDR3 region has the DNA TGTGCCAGCAGTTTAGCACAGGGGCATGAGCAGTTCTTC. This codes for CASSLAQGHEQFF.

The chain employs TRBV24-1 and TRBJ2-7, with unresolved D. The V end was cut by 10 bases, the J end by 0 bases, with 18 bases between. Germline V gene lookup returns CDR1 KGHDR and CDR2 SFDVKD. CDR3 length: 15 amino acids. CDR3 in DNA: TGTGCCACTCGTCGAGGCGGTTACCACTCCTACGAGCAGTACTTC. This gives the protein CATRRGGYHSYEQYF.

V usage is TRBV6-1 and J usage is TRBJ2-3; D unresolved. From germline, CDR1 is MNHNS and CDR2 SASEGT. The length of the CDR3 is 13 residues. V lost 3 bases to trimming and J lost 4 bases, with 8 bases between them. The CDR3 sequence is CASSEAAADTQYF. As DNA, the CDR3 is TGTGCCAGCAGTGAGGCGGCGGCAGATACGCAGTATTTT.

The chain is built from TRBV29-1 and TRBJ2-3; a possible D gene is TRBD1 (5 bases). Trimming cost V 2 bases and J 4 bases, with 13 bases left between them. The CDR3 totals 14 residues. Looked up from germline, CDR1 is SQVTM and CDR2 is ANQGSEA. CDR3 region: CSVEKTEKPDTQYF. As DNA, the CDR3 is TGCAGCGTTGAAAAGACAGAGAAACCAGATACGCAGTATTTT.

The rearrangement joins TRBV12-3 or TRBV12-4 to TRBJ1-3; perhaps TRBD1 as D (6 bases). V shed 6 bases and J shed 2 bases, with 14 bases lying between them. The CDR3 is made up of 15 amino acids. The CDR3 DNA follows: TGTGCCAGCAGGGGGGGCAGGTCCCCTGGAAACACCATATATTTT. Its translation: CASRGGRSPGNTIYF.

This clonotype was observed many times. J is TRBJ2-7 and V is TRBV27; D possibly corresponds to TRBD1 (6 bases). The germline V gene has CDR1 MNHEY and CDR2 SMNVEV (reference sequence). Trimming cost V 6 bases and J 4 bases, with 13 bases left between them. The CDR3 spans 13 residues. DNA for the CDR3: TGTGCCAGCAGCTCCACTACAGGGTACGAGCAGTACTTC. Its protein is CASSSTTGYEQYF.